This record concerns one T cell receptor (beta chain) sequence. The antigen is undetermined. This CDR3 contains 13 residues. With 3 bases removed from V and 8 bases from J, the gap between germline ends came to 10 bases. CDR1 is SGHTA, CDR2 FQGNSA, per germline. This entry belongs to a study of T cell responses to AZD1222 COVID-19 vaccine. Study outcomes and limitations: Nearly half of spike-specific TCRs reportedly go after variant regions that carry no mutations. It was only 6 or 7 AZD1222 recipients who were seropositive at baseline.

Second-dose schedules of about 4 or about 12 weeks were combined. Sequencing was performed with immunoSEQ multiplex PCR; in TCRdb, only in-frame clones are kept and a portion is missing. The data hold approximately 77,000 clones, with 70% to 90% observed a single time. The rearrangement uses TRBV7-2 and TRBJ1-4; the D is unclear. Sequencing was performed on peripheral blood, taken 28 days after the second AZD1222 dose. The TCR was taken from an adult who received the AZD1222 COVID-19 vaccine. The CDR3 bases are TGTGCCAGCAGCTTGCAGGTGGGAGAAAAACTGTTTTTT. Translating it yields CASSLQVGEKLFF.